This T cell receptor (beta chain) stems from a study of vaccination effects on CD4 cells after COVID-19. Clones were read by immunoSEQ multiplex PCR, and TCRdb kept only the in-frame ones, dropping some. The sample lists 25,000 to 30,000 clones, 73% seen once, with about a tenth in the top ten. Antigen-specific CD4+ T cells were first expanded with viral peptide pools by the ViraFEST assay and only then sequenced. After more than 8 days in culture, the CD4+ T cells were isolated. Each participant was given two doses of one vaccine (BNT162b2 or mRNA-1273). Germline assignment: CDR1 SGHVS and CDR2 FNYEAQ. This CDR3 spans 19 amino acids. The ends were cut back, 1 base at V and 0 bases at J, with 19 bases in the middle. The sample holds one count of this clone. The target antigen is unknown.

Specimen: CD4+ T cells from PBMCs cultured with HCoV-NL63 spike peptides, collected after COVID-19 vaccination. This chain uses TRBV7-6 with TRBJ1-3; possibly TRBD1 for D (6 bases). The source is a human donor who received a COVID-19 vaccine. The CDR3 loop is CASSLVDRTAPFSGNTIYF. The DNA of the CDR3 is TGTGCCAGCAGCTTAGTTGACCGGACAGCACCCTTCTCTGGAAACACCATATATTTT.